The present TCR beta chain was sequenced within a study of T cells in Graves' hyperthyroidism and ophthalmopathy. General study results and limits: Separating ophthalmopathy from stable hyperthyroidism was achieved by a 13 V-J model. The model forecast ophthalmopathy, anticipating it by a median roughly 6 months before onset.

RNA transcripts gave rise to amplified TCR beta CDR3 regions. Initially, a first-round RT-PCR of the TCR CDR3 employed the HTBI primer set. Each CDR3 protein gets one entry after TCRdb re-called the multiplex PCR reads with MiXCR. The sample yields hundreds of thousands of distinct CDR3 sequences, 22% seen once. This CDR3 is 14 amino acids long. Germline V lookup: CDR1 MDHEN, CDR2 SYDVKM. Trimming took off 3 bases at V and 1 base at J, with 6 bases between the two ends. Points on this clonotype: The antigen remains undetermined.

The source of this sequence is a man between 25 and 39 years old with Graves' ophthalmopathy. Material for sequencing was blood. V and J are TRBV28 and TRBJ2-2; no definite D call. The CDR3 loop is CASSFLGNTGELFF. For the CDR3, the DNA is TGTGCCAGCAGTTTTTTAGGGAACACCGGGGAGCTGTTTTTT.